Shown below are 11 T cell receptor beta chains from a single sample sequenced in a study of T cells expressing NK-cell markers. TCRdb re-called the 5' RACE reads and shows each CDR3 protein once, DNA omitted. In all, the sample yields about 390,000 distinct CDR3 sequences. Source material: blood T cells: a sorted CD56 or NKG2C T cell subset, CD4+ or CD8+ T cells, or bulk PBMC T cells (not recorded which). The source is a woman aged 45-65 years in good health.

This chain links TRBV7-3 with TRBJ2-1; the TCRdb call, TRBD2, lacks DNA for checking. Per germline, CDR1 SGHTA and CDR2 FQGTGA. This CDR3 has 15 residues. The chain's CDR3 is CASSSGASNSNEQFF.

The chain joins TRBV6-1 to TRBJ2-1; the D gene TCRdb calls, TRBD1, cannot be checked with no DNA. Germline values: CDR1 MNHNS, CDR2 SASEGT. CDR3 length equals 16 residues. The chain's CDR3 is CASTVVGTGARVEQFF.

The CDR3: CASSLGPSGQFF. The chain couples TRBV5-1 to TRBJ2-1. Looked up from germline, CDR1 is SGHRS and CDR2 is YFSETQ. The CDR3 runs 12 residues.

The chain links TRBV11-2 to TRBJ1-1. The CDR3 is made up of 15 amino acids. Germline V gene data show CDR1 as SGHAT and CDR2 as FQNNGV. CDR3 protein: CASSLLKYKYTEAFF.

The chain recombines TRBV6-5 with TRBJ1-5; absent DNA, TCRdb's TRBD1 call cannot be checked. This CDR3 comprises 15 residues. Germline loops: CDR1 MNHEY, CDR2 SVGAGI. The chain's CDR3 is CASSQSQGSNQPQHF.

CDR3 amino acids: CSASEGGLLDEQFF. This chain connects TRBV20-1 to TRBJ2-1. This CDR3 has 14 residues. Germline CDR1 DFQATT, CDR2 SNEGSKA (reference sequence).

CDR3 protein: CASSATSEEGDEQFF. This sequence joins TRBV7-8 and TRBJ2-1; TCRdb selects TRBD2, and the lack of DNA leaves this call unchecked. From germline, CDR1 is SGHVS and CDR2 FQNEAQ. This CDR3 has 15 amino acids.

The J gene is TRBJ2-7, the V gene TRBV5-5; TCRdb selects TRBD1, and the lack of DNA leaves this call unchecked. Looked up from germline, CDR1 is SGHKS and CDR2 is YYEKEE (reference sequence). This CDR3 region has 14 residues. CDR3 protein: CASSSLLQGVEQYF.

The rearrangement links TRBV18 to TRBJ2-1. Per germline, CDR1 KGHSH and CDR2 LQKENI. The CDR3 runs 13 residues. CDR3 loop: CASSPRLGCEQFF.

The CDR3 is CASSSRAEWSTDTQYF. This sequence joins TRBV7-8 and TRBJ2-3. From germline, CDR1 is SGHVS and CDR2 FQNEAQ. CDR3 length equals 16 residues.

The chain links TRBV10-1 to TRBJ1-1; TCRdb's D call of TRBD1 is untestable without DNA. Germline V CDR1 and CDR2: WNHNN, SYGVQD (reference sequence). This CDR3 region has 16 residues. This CDR3 is CASSAGQAKSNTEAFF.